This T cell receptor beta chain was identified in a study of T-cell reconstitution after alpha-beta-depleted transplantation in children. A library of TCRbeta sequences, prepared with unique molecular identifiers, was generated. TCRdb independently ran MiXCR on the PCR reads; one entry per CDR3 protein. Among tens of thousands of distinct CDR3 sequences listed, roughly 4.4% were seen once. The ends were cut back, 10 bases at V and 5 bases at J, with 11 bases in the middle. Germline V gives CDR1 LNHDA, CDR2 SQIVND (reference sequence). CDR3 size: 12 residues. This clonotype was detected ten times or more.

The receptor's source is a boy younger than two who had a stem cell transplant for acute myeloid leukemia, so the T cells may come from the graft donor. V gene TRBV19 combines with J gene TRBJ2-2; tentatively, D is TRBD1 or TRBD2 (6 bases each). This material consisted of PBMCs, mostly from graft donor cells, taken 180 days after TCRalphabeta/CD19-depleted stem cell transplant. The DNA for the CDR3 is TGTGCCACCGGGGGCATAACCGGGGAGCTGTTTTTT. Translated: CATGGITGELFF.